The 9 T cell receptor beta chains presented below share a single source sample, sequenced in a study of HIV-infected patients and healthy controls. Each CDR3 protein is one row after TCRdb ran MiXCR on the 5' RACE reads. This sample has roughly 70,000 distinct CDR3 sequences, with roughly a sixth found just once. The sequencing sample was made of CD4+ T cells from blood. The source is a human donor in good health.

This clonotype was counted once. The chain links TRBV2 to TRBJ2-3; TRBD2 might be the D (6 bases). V lost 10 bases and J 3 bases, leaving 17 bases between the germline ends. CDR3 length: 14 residues. The germline gives CDR1 SNHLY, CDR2 FYNNEI. The CDR3: CATVRDSSTDTQYF. The CDR3 DNA is TGTGCCACCGTCCGGGACTCGTCTACAGATACGCAGTATTTT.

This clonotype was seen a few times. The chain carries TRBV5-1 and TRBJ1-4, with D maybe TRBD1 (5 bases). This CDR3 region has 17 residues. V lost 0 bases to trimming and J lost 0 bases, with 12 bases between them. The V gene's germline CDR1 is SGHRS and CDR2 YFSETQ. CDR3 in amino acids: CASSLGAGIPTNEKLFF. Written as DNA, the CDR3 is TGCGCCAGCAGCTTGGGGGCAGGGATTCCAACTAATGAAAAACTGTTTTTT.

The V and J genes are TRBV5-4 and TRBJ1-4, with 9 bases aligning to TRBD1. This CDR3 is built from 15 residues. V lost 3 bases, J lost 7 bases, and 7 bases stayed unmatched. Looked up from germline, CDR1 is SGHNT and CDR2 is YYREEE (reference sequence). The CDR3 DNA is TGTGCCAGCAGCTCAGGGGACAGGGAGTCTGAAAAACTGTTTTTT. It codes for CASSSGDRESEKLFF. Full variable domain (outside the CDR3, taken from reference TRBV5-4 and TRBJ1-4): ETGVTQSPTHLIKTRGQQVTLRCSSQSGHNTVSWYQQALGQGPQFIFQYYREEENGRGNFPPRFSGLQFPNYSSELNVNALELDDSALYLCASSSGDRESEKLFFGSGTQLSVL.

The chain carries TRBV29-1 and TRBJ2-1; D call uncertain. This CDR3 spans 14 amino acids. Germline V gene lookup returns CDR1 SQVTM and CDR2 ANQGSEA. V gave up 3 bases and J gave up 5 bases, with 14 bases separating them. CDR3 sequence (DNA): TGCAGCGTTGATTTACAGAATTACAACAATGAGCAGTTCTTC. Translated: CSVDLQNYNNEQFF.

The V call is TRBV5-4, the J call TRBJ2-5; TRBD1 agrees at 12 bases. V was clipped by 4 bases and J by 4 bases; unmatched bases: 5. There are 15 residues in the CDR3. Germline lookup yields CDR1 SGHNT and CDR2 YYREEE (reference sequence). The CDR3 DNA sequence: TGTGCCAGCAGCGGGGGGACAGGGGGCAGAGAGACCCAGTACTTC. The encoded protein is CASSGGTGGRETQYF.

The chain couples TRBV7-3 to TRBJ2-3, with 8 bases fitting TRBD2. V was pared by 10 bases and J by 0 bases, with 3 bases of the junction left unmatched. Germline CDR1 SGHTA, CDR2 FQGTGA. This CDR3 is 13 amino acids long. Here the CDR3 reads CATSGGSTDTQYF. The DNA of the CDR3 is TGTGCCACCTCGGGGGGGAGCACAGATACGCAGTATTTT.

The table lists this clonotype with many counts. The rearrangement uses TRBV7-2 and TRBJ1-1; 8 nucleotides match TRBD1. With 4 bases clipped from V and 4 bases from J, the junction kept 11 bases outside the gene matches. The CDR3 spans 16 residues. Per germline, CDR1 SGHTA and CDR2 FQGNSA. The CDR3 DNA is TGTGCCAGCAGCTCCCGACGGACAGGGAGGGGCACTGAAGCTTTCTTT. Translated: CASSSRRTGRGTEAFF.

V is TRBV20-1 and J is TRBJ1-4; D gene ambiguous. The CDR3 loop spans 15 amino acids. Looked up from germline, CDR1 is DFQATT and CDR2 is SNEGSKA (reference sequence). The ends were cut back, 0 bases at V and 7 bases at J, with 15 bases in the middle. The CDR3 spells CSARDRGGLGEKLFF. The CDR3 nucleotides read TGCAGTGCTAGAGATCGGGGAGGGCTAGGTGAAAAACTGTTTTTT.

This clonotype came up a few times. The rearrangement uses TRBV30 and TRBJ2-1; D possibly corresponds to TRBD2 (5 bases). The CDR3 has 14 residues. The V end lost 3 bases, the J end lost 9 bases, and 18 bases lay between the germline ends. Per the germline V gene, CDR1 is GTSNPN and CDR2 is SVGIG (reference sequence). CDR3 protein: CAWRSWTASGEQFF. As DNA, the CDR3 is TGTGCCTGGAGGTCGTGGACCGCCAGCGGTGAGCAGTTCTTC.